This T cell receptor beta chain stems from a study of cytomegalovirus exposure and HLA in healthy donors. Turning to the study itself: Earlier findings included about 120 million unique TCR beta sequences obtained from 150 million to 200 million T cells.

PCR employed 60 Vbeta and 13 Jbeta primers. Method: immunoSEQ multiplex PCR; TCRdb's copy keeps in-frame clones and lacks some. Found here are 120,000 or so clones, 70% to 90% of them singletons; the top ten hold about 20%. This clone was seen a single time. The antigen is unknown. Notes on the study in general: Analyzed later, association rates of TCRs varied across HLA loci, with DRB1 most and HLA-C fewest. It was likely that a cluster of highly shared sequence variants was a sequencing artifact.

The sequenced sample consisted of PBMCs. The sequence was collected from a man aged 18-30 years in good health and CMV-seropositive.

The CDR3 reads CASSSPGEGREAFF. In DNA, the CDR3 is TGTGCCAGTAGTAGCCCAGGGGAAGGGAGAGAAGCTTTCTTT. The rearrangement links TRBV19 to TRBJ1-1; tentative D call: TRBD1 (6 bases). Germline CDR1 and CDR2: LNHDA and SQIVND (reference sequence). Trimming shortened V by 4 bases and J by 8 bases, and 17 bases separated the two germline ends. This CDR3 contains 14 residues.